The present TCR beta chain was sequenced within a study of tumor and adjacent non-tumor tissue in lung cancer. Study-wide findings and caveats: Patients with more diverse tumor TCRs had worse survival. TCR diversity was significantly greater in tumor than normal lung tissue. Top 100 clones took a larger repertoire share in normal lung.

TCRbeta libraries were built with three rounds of nested PCR, modified from ARM-PCR. TCRdb recomputed calls from the multiplex PCR reads with MiXCR, one row per CDR3 protein. This table holds tens of thousands of distinct CDR3 sequences, under 80% found once. Trimming stripped 6 bases from V and 3 bases from J, with 18 bases between. This CDR3 has 15 amino acids. Germline CDR1 and CDR2: MNHEY and SVGEGT. The template was RNA from unsorted bulk tissue. The normal lung tissue was taken more than 3 cm from the tumor edge. Between August and November 2014, newly diagnosed, chemotherapy-naive lung cancer patients underwent thoracic surgery in China. Of note for this clonotype: Its target is not known.

Sequences were obtained from distant non-tumor lung tissue. This TCR came from a man in his 60s with non-small cell lung cancer. This rearrangement joins TRBV6-2 or TRBV6-3 to TRBJ2-7; D is perhaps TRBD2 (5 bases). CDR3 residues: CASSRTGLAIYEQYF. The CDR3 bases are TGTGCCAGCAGCCGAACGGGATTAGCTATCTACGAGCAGTACTTC.